Listed here are 8 T cell receptor beta chains from one sample, sequenced in a study of T cell clonality in common variable immunodeficiency. Whole-study results and caveats: Common variable immunodeficiency TCR beta sequences reportedly had fewer deletions and N-nucleotide insertions.

These TCRs' antigens remain unknown. The repertoire was sequenced with immunoSEQ multiplex PCR; TCRdb's copy has only in-frame clones and lacks some. The sample presents around 20,000 clones, none singletons. The specimen sequenced was peripheral blood mononuclear cells. The receptors come from a human donor with common variable immunodeficiency.

In its sample, this clone was seen many times. The sequence runs out 3 residues before the end of the CDR3; the remainder is reconstructed from the germline J gene. The genes are TRBV5-6 and TRBJ1-4, with a weak D call TRBD1 (5 bases). Germline assignment: CDR1 SGHDT and CDR2 YYEEEE. V lost 8 bases, J lost 0 bases, and 11 bases lay in between. The CDR3 extends over 14 amino acids. The covered CDR3 bases are TGTGCCAGTGCTAGGGGTGCAACTAATGAAAAA. Residues: CASARGATNEK. The CDR3, in full, reads CASARGATNEKLFF.

This clone was seen repeatedly, ten times or more. From the germline J gene comes the end of the CDR3, since the read stops 3 residues before it. The chain recombines TRBV4-1 with TRBJ2-2; 8 positions agree with TRBD2. The ends lost 3 bases at V and 1 base at J; junction bases unmatched: 7. This CDR3 is built from 17 residues. Germline V gene data show CDR1 as MGHRA and CDR2 as YSYEKL. The CDR3 sequence: CASSHQRETMNTGELFF. CDR3 DNA (partial): TGCGCCAGCAGCCATCAGCGGGAGACTATGAACACCGGGGAG.

This clone counts as medium-sized (0.01 to 0.1%). The CDR3 end falls 3 residues outside the read, so it is completed with the germline J gene. The chain carries TRBV29-1 and TRBJ2-3; TRBD2 matches at 8 bases. Looked up from germline, CDR1 is SQVTM and CDR2 is ANQGSEA. CDR3 length equals 13 residues. V lost 4 bases to trimming and J lost 5 bases; unmatched junction nucleotides: 5. The sequenced CDR3 bases are TGCAGCGTTGGGTTCGGGGGGGAAGATACG. It specifies CSVGFGGEDT. The complete CDR3 protein is CSVGFGGEDTQYF.

This clone was seen repeatedly, ten times or more. Sequencing ends 3 residues short of the CDR3 end; the germline J gene provides the rest. The chain has TRBV27 and TRBJ1-2; 11 bases align to TRBD1. Trimming took 5 bases from V and 7 from J; bases not matched to a gene: 6. Looked up from germline, CDR1 is MNHEY and CDR2 is SMNVEV (reference sequence). This CDR3 is built from 14 residues. The part of the CDR3 DNA that was read is TGTGCCAGCAGTCGGACAGGGGGCTCGCCTGGC. It codes for CASSRTGGSPG. The whole CDR3 sequence is CASSRTGGSPGYTF.

This clone was seen at least ten times. Sequencing ends 3 residues short of the CDR3 end; the germline J gene provides the rest. V and J are TRBV5-6 and TRBJ2-1; TRBD2 is a possible D gene (6 bases). This CDR3 is 12 amino acids long. The V gene's germline CDR1 is SGHDT and CDR2 YYEEEE. The V end lost 4 bases, the J end lost 7 bases, and 9 bases lay between the germline ends. CDR3 bases read: TGTGCCAGCAGCCCTGGACTAAATGAG. It translates to CASSPGLNE. The whole CDR3 sequence is CASSPGLNEQFF. The full variable domain, in which reference TRBV5-6 and TRBJ2-1 provide the parts outside the CDR3, is DAGVTQSPTHLIKTRGQQVTLRCSPKSGHDTVSWYQQALGQGPQFIFQYYEEEERQRGNFPDRFSGHQFPNYSSELNVNALLLGDSALYLCASSPGLNEQFFGPGTRLTVL.

In this sample, this clone turned up many times. The read stops 3 residues short of the end of the CDR3; the missing end is completed from the germline J gene. V is TRBV11-2 and J is TRBJ2-1; 14 bases align to TRBD2. The CDR3 extends over 15 amino acids. With 4 bases clipped from V and 5 bases from J, the junction kept 1 base outside the gene matches. CDR1 is SGHAT, CDR2 FQNNGV, per germline. CDR3 DNA (partial): TGTGCCAGCAGCTGGACTAGCGGGGGGCACAATGAG. Translated, it gives CASSWTSGGHNE. The entire CDR3 protein is CASSWTSGGHNEQFF.

This clone appeared a few times. One end of the junction varies from germline; a read error may be responsible. The read stops 3 residues short of the end of the CDR3; the missing end is completed from the germline J gene. The chain links TRBV18 to TRBJ2-1; 8 nucleotides line up with TRBD1. This CDR3 has 16 residues. Germline assignment: CDR1 KGHSH and CDR2 LQKENI. The CDR3 is CASSPLGTGAYNEQFF. The CDR3 DNA, read in part, is TGTGCCAGCTCCCCACTCGGGACAGGAGCCTACAATGAG.

This clone is termed medium-sized (0.01 to 0.1%). The read comes to an end 3 residues before the CDR3 does, leaving the germline J gene to fill in the end. The chain combines TRBV11-3 with TRBJ2-2, with D possibly TRBD1 on 6 matching bases. This CDR3 has 14 residues. Trimming shortened V by 6 bases and J by 4 bases, and 12 bases separated the two germline ends. From germline, CDR1 is SGHNT and CDR2 YENEEA. CDR3 amino acids: CASRKGGSTGELFF. CDR3 DNA, as far as it was read: TGTGCCAGCAGAAAAGGGGGATCCACCGGGGAG.